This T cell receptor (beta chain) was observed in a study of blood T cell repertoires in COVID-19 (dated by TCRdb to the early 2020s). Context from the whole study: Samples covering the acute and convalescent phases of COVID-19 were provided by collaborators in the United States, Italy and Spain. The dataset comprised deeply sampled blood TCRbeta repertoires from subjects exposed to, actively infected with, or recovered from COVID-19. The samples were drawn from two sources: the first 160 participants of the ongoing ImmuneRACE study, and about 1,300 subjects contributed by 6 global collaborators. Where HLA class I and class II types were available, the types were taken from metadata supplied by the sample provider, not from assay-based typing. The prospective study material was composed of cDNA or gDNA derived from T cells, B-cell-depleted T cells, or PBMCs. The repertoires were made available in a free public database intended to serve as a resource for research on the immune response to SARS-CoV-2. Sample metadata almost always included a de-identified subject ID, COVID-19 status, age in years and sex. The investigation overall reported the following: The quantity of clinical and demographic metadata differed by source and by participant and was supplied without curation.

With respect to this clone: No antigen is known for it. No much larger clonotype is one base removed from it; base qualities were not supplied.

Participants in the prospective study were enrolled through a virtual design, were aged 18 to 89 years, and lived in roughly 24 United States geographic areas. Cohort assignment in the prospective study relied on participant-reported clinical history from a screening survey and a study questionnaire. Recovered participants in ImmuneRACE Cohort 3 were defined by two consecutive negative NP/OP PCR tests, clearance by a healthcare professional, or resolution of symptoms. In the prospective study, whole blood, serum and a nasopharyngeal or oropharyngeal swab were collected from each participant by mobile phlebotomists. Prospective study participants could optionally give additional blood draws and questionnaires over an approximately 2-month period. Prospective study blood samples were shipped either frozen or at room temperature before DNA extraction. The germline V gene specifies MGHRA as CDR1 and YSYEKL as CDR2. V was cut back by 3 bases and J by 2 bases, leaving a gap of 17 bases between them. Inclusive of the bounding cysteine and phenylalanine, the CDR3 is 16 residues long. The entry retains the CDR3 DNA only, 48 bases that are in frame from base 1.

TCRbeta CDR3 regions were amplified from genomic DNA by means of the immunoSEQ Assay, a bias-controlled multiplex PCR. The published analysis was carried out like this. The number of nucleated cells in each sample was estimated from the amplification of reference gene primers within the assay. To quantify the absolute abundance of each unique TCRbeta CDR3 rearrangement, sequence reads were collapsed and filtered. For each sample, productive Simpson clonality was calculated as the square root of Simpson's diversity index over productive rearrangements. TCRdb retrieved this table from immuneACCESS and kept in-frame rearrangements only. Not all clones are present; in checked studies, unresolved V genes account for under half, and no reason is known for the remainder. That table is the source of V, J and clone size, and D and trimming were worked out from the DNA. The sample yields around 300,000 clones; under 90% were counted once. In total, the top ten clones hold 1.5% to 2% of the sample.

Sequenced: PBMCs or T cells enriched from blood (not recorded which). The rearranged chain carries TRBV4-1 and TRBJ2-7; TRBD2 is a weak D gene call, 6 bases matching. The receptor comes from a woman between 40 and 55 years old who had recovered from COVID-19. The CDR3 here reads CASSHPVGGKTYEQYF. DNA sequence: TGCGCCAGCAGCCACCCCGTAGGCGGGAAGACCTACGAGCAGTACTTC.